The T cell receptor (beta chain) described here comes from a study of shared clonotypes between healthy human individuals. Overall study: Each donor's CD8 memory used one plate, CD8 naive two, each CD4 subset three. Study results and caveats: When compared with the clonotypes that were shared by all four sorted-subset donors, the non-shared clonotypes turned out to have lower generation probabilities. Among donors, clonotype sharing was expected to be affected by sequencing depth.

Trimming took 6 bases from V and 1 from J, leaving 9 bases between them. Looked up from germline, CDR1 is MNHEY and CDR2 is SMNVEV (reference sequence). This CDR3 has 13 amino acids. Original processing notes: ImmunoSEQ output held junction-only sequences without quality scores, so filtering differed. Clones were read by immunoSEQ multiplex PCR, and TCRdb kept only the in-frame ones, dropping some. The DNA gave D and trimming, while V, J and clone size come from that table. The data contain 650,000 to 750,000 clones, approximately 75% of them seen just once; the ten biggest clones take up under 2%. Regarding this clone: Antigen specificity is unknown.

This TCR was sampled from a woman in her thirties in good health. Source material: memory CD4+ T cells sorted from blood. Subset in this sample: CD45RA-negative fraction. V is TRBV27 and J is TRBJ1-2; the D gene is possibly TRBD1 (6 bases). The CDR3 region is CASRDSLNYGYTF. The CDR3 DNA is TGTGCCAGCAGGGACAGTCTTAACTATGGCTACACCTTC.